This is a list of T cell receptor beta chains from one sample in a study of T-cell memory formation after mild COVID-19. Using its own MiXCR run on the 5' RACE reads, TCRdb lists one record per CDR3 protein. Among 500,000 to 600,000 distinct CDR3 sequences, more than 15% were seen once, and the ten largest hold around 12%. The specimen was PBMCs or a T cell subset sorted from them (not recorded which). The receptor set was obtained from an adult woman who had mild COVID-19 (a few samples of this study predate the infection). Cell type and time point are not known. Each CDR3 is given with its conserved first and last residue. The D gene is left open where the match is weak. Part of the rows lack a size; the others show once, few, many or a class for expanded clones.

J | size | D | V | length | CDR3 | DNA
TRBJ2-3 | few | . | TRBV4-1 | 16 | CASSQGPISSTDTQYF | TGCGCCAGCAGCCAAGGTCCTATTTCTAGCACAGATACGCAGTATTTT
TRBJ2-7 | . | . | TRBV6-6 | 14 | CATGRSGSQNEQYF | TGTGCCACGGGGCGGAGCGGATCCCAAAACGAGCAGTACTTC
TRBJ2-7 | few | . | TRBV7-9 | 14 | CASSDRPRSYEQYF | TGTGCCAGCAGCGACAGACCTCGCTCCTACGAGCAGTACTTC
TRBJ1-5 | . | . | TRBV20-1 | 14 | CSARDRGRNQPQHF | TGCAGTGCTAGAGACAGGGGCCGAAATCAGCCCCAGCATTTT
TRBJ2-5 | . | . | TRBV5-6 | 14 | CASSFRRAGETQYF | TGTGCCAGCAGCTTCCGCAGGGCCGGAGAGACCCAGTACTTC
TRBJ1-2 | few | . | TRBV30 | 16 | CAWSTGAGALIYGYTF | TGTGCCTGGAGCACCGGGGCCGGGGCGCTCATCTATGGCTACACCTTC
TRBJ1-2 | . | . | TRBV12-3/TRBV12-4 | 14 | CASSLGTDLYGYTF | TGTGCCAGCAGTTTAGGGACAGACCTTTATGGCTACACCTTC
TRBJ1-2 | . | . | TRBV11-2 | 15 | CASSSVAGRRYGYTF | TGTGCCAGCAGCTCAGTCGCGGGAAGAAGGTATGGCTACACCTTC
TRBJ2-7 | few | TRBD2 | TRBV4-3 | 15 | CASSQVASGSREQYF | TGCGCCAGCAGCCAAGTGGCTAGCGGGAGCCGGGAGCAGTACTTC
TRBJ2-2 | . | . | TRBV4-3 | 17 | CASSQDWEQSNTGELFF | TGCGCCAGCAGCCAAGATTGGGAACAGAGCAACACCGGGGAGCTGTTTTTT
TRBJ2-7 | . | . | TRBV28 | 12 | CASSQGLENQYF | TGTGCCAGCAGCCAGGGACTCGAGAATCAGTACTTC
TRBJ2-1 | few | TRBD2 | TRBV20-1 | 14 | CSASGLADYNEQFF | TGCAGTGCTAGTGGCCTAGCGGACTACAATGAGCAGTTCTTC
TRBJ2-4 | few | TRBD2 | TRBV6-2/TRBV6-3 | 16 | CASSYAGGGAKNIQYF | TGTGCCAGCAGTTATGCGGGAGGCGGAGCCAAAAACATTCAGTACTTC
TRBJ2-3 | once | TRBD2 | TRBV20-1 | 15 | CSATPGGSFTDTQYF | TGCAGTGCTACCCCCGGGGGGAGCTTCACAGATACGCAGTATTTT
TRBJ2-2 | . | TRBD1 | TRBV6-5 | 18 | CASSYSPPDRGRTGELFF | TGTGCCAGCAGTTACTCACCACCAGACAGGGGGCGGACCGGGGAGCTGTTTTTT
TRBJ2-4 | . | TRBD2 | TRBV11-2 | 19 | CASSFNRFRGREAKNIQYF | TGTGCCAGCAGCTTTAACAGGTTTCGCGGGAGGGAAGCCAAAAACATTCAGTACTTC
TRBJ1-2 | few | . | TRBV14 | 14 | CASSQVIGPLGYTF | TGTGCCAGCAGCCAAGTCATCGGGCCCCTAGGCTACACCTTC
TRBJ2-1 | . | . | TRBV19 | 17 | CASSTFGRLAANNEQFF | TGTGCCAGTAGTACATTCGGTCGGCTAGCAGCAAACAATGAGCAGTTCTTC
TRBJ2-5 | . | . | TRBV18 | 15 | CASSSFNARQETQYF | TGTGCCAGCTCGTCATTCAACGCCCGCCAAGAGACCCAGTACTTC
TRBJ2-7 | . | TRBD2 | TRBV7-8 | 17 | CASSLGLAGELSYEQYF | TGTGCCAGCAGCTTAGGACTAGCGGGAGAACTGTCCTACGAGCAGTACTTC
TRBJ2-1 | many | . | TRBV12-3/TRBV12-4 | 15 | CASSPQGVPYNEQFF | TGTGCCAGCAGTCCACAGGGAGTTCCCTACAATGAGCAGTTCTTC
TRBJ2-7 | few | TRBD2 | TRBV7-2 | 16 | CASSLAPSGGIREQYF | TGTGCCAGCAGCTTAGCCCCTAGCGGGGGTATAAGGGAGCAGTACTTC
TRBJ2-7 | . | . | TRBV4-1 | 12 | CASGGAVHEQYF | TGCGCCTCCGGAGGGGCCGTGCACGAGCAGTACTTC
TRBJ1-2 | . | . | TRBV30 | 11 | CAWSVHPGYTF | TGTGCCTGGAGTGTCCATCCCGGCTACACCTTC
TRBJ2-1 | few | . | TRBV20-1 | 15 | CSAISDRTFFGEQFF | TGCAGTGCTATTTCGGACCGAACCTTTTTCGGTGAGCAGTTCTTC
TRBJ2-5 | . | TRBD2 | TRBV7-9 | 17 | CASSPRLAENFQETQYF | TGTGCCAGCAGCCCGAGACTAGCGGAAAACTTCCAAGAGACCCAGTACTTC
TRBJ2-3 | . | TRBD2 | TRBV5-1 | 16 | CASSSGTSGNTDTQYF | TGCGCCAGCAGCTCCGGGACTAGCGGGAACACAGATACGCAGTATTTT
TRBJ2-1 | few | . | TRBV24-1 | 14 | CATSRPGPNNEQFF | TGTGCCACCAGTCGTCCCGGACCCAACAATGAGCAGTTCTTC
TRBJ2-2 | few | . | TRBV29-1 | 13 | CSVLAPNTGELFF | TGCAGCGTTTTAGCTCCGAACACCGGGGAGCTGTTTTTT
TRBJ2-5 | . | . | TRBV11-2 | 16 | CASSLNSGQSQETQYF | TGTGCCAGCAGCTTGAACTCCGGACAGAGCCAGGAGACCCAGTACTTC
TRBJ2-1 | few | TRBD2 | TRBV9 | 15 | CASSSSGGAKQEQFF | TGTGCCAGCAGCTCAAGCGGGGGGGCTAAGCAAGAGCAGTTCTTC
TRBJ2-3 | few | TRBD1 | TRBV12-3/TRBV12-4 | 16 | CASSLGGTGAMDTQYF | TGTGCCAGCAGTTTGGGGGGGACAGGGGCCATGGATACGCAGTATTTT
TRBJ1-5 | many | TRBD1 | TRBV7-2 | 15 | CASSLGLGGIQPQHF | TGTGCCAGCAGCTTGGGGTTAGGGGGCATCCAGCCCCAGCATTTT
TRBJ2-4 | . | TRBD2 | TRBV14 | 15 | CASSLSGGAKNIQYF | TGTGCCAGCAGCCTTAGCGGGGGGGCGAAAAACATTCAGTACTTC
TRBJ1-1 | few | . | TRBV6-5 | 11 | CASSYRGKAFF | TGTGCCAGCAGTTATAGGGGTAAAGCTTTCTTT
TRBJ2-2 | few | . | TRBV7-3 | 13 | CASSLKSTGELFF | TGTGCCAGCAGCTTAAAAAGCACCGGGGAGCTGTTTTTT
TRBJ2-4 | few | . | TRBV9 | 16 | CASSVTGRPTGNIQYF | TGTGCCAGCAGCGTGACAGGCCGCCCCACGGGAAACATTCAGTACTTC